Below, 10 T cell receptor beta chains from the same sample are listed, as sequenced in a study of blood T cell repertoires in COVID-19. The method was immunoSEQ multiplex PCR; TCRdb's version includes in-frame clones alone and lacks a portion of them. The sample carries some 41,000 clones, about 88% recorded once. Source material: peripheral blood. These receptors were obtained from a man in his sixties with active COVID-19.

The chain uses TRBV28 and TRBJ2-1, with a possible D match to TRBD2 (6 bases). The CDR3 runs to 14 residues. Looked up from germline, CDR1 is MDHEN and CDR2 is SYDVKM. Trimming removed 6 bases from V and 1 base from J, with 10 bases in between. Here the CDR3 DNA reads TGTGCCAGCAGCCCTAGCGCGTCCTACAATGAGCAGTTCTTC. Amino acids: CASSPSASYNEQFF.

This chain connects TRBV7-9 to TRBJ2-7, with D possibly being TRBD2 (5 bases). The CDR3 length is 12 residues. The germline CDR1 and CDR2 sequences are SEHNR and FQNEAQ (reference sequence). Trimming took 4 bases from V and 4 from J, leaving 8 bases between them. The CDR3: CASSSDLYEQYF. As DNA, the CDR3 is TGTGCCAGCAGCTCGGACTTATACGAGCAGTACTTC. Supplemented by reference TRBV7-9 and TRBJ2-7, the full variable domain reads DTGVSQNPRHKITKRGQNVTFRCDPISEHNRLYWYRQTLGQGPEFLTYFQNEAQLEKSRLLSDRFSAERPKGSFSTLEIQRTEQGDSAMYLCASSSDLYEQYFGPGTRLTVT.

This clone was observed a single time. This chain's CDR3 is CASSRSGESYEQYF. The CDR3 bases are TGTGCCAGTAGCCGTAGCGGTGAATCCTACGAGCAGTACTTC. This chain uses TRBV19 with TRBJ2-7, with D possibly being TRBD2 (6 bases). The CDR3 has 14 amino acids. Germline CDR1 LNHDA, CDR2 SQIVND (reference sequence). V was pared by 6 bases and J by 1 base, with 13 bases between. The complete variable domain, with remaining parts taken from reference TRBV19 and TRBJ2-7, reads DGGITQSPKYLFRKEGQNVTLSCEQNLNHDAMYWYRQDPGQGLRLIYYSQIVNDFQKGDIAEGYSVSREKKESFPLTVTSAQKNPTAFYLCASSRSGESYEQYFGPGTRLTVT.

The genes are TRBV6-5 and TRBJ1-5; D is unclear. CDR1 MNHEY and CDR2 SVGAGI come from the germline V gene. V lost 6 bases and J 3 bases, leaving 15 bases between the germline ends. This CDR3 contains 15 residues. CDR3 protein: CASSPAPGDNQPQHF. The CDR3 bases are TGTGCCAGCAGCCCCGCTCCCGGGGACAATCAGCCCCAGCATTTT.

This rearrangement joins TRBV7-6 to TRBJ1-1, with D hard to call. The CDR3 is made up of 13 amino acids. The V and J ends lost 1 base and 3 bases respectively, with 6 bases between them. CDR1 SGHVS and CDR2 FNYEAQ come from the germline V gene. The CDR3 loop reads CASSLDRYTEAFF. As DNA, the CDR3 is TGTGCCAGCAGCTTAGACAGATACACTGAAGCTTTCTTT.

The V call is TRBV4-3, the J call TRBJ2-3; possibly TRBD1 for D (6 bases). The CDR3 runs to 15 residues. Germline lookup yields CDR1 LGHNA and CDR2 YSLEER. Trimming took 4 bases from V and 5 from J, leaving 16 bases between them. The CDR3 nucleotides are TGCGCCAGCAGCCCTAACAGGGAGATGGGAGATACGCAGTATTTT. Amino acid sequence: CASSPNREMGDTQYF.

The CDR3 spells CASREGSTSGSSYEQYF. CDR3 DNA: TGTGCCAGCAGAGAAGGATCGACTAGCGGGAGCTCCTACGAGCAGTACTTC. This sequence joins TRBV28 and TRBJ2-7, with 12 bases that match TRBD2. The germline gives CDR1 MDHEN, CDR2 SYDVKM. The CDR3 sequence is 17 residues long. V was clipped by 6 bases and J by 0 bases; unmatched bases: 9.

V gene TRBV28 combines with J gene TRBJ2-7; 9 nucleotides agree with TRBD2. CDR3 length equals 14 residues. V lost 8 bases, J lost 6 bases, and 11 bases stayed unmatched. CDR1 is MDHEN and CDR2 is SYDVKM in the germline V gene. The CDR3 sequence is CASAQTSGIGEQYF. DNA of the CDR3: TGTGCCAGCGCCCAGACTAGCGGTATAGGCGAGCAGTACTTC.

The chain recombines TRBV7-2 with TRBJ2-3; D gene uncertain. The V end was cut by 1 base, the J end by 0 bases, with 5 bases between. This CDR3 has 14 amino acids. Germline V gene data show CDR1 as SGHTA and CDR2 as FQGNSA. CDR3 sequence: CASSLVASTDTQYF. CDR3 sequence (DNA): TGTGCCAGCAGCTTAGTGGCTAGCACAGATACGCAGTATTTT.

The V call is TRBV7-2, the J call TRBJ2-7; tentatively, D is TRBD2 (6 bases). The germline gives CDR1 SGHTA, CDR2 FQGNSA. The CDR3 covers 14 residues. Trimming removed 3 bases at V and 4 bases at J, with 13 bases between. The CDR3 DNA reads as TGTGCCAGCAGCTTTACGCGGGATGGGTACGAGCAGTACTTC. Translating gives CASSFTRDGYEQYF.